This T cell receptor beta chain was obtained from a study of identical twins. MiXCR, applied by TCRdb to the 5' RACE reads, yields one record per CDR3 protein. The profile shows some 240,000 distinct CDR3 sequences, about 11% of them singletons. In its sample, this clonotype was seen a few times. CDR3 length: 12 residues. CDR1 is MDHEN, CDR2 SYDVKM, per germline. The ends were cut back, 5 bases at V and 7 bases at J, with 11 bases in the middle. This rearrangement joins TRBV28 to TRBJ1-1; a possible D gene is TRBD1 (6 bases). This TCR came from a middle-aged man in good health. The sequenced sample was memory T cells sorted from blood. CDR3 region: CASSPQGFEAFF. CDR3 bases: TGTGCCAGCAGTCCACAGGGATTTGAAGCTTTCTTT.